This passage covers 20 T cell receptor beta chains from one sample sequenced in a study of OX40 agonist ivuxolimab in advanced cancers. Sequencing was performed with immunoSEQ multiplex PCR; in TCRdb, only in-frame clones are kept and a portion is missing. The top ten hold around 4% of the sample, which has under 45,000 clones, approximately 80% seen once. The input for sequencing was CD4+ or CD8+ T cells sorted from blood, taken in a trial of the OX40 agonist ivuxolimab. These receptors were collected from an adult with an advanced solid tumor such as melanoma, head and neck, liver or kidney cancer.

The chain employs TRBV5-1 and TRBJ2-4; TRBD2 matches 14 bases. CDR1 and CDR2 (germline): SGHRS, YFSETQ. J gave up 5 bases and V 8 bases, and 21 bases lay outside the gene matches. This CDR3 has 20 residues. Here the CDR3 DNA reads TGCGCCAGTCGACTAGCGGGAGGGGATCTCGTCCCGCGAAATCAAAACATTCAGTACTTC. Its protein product is CASRLAGGDLVPRNQNIQYF.

In this sample, this clone turned up a few times. The CDR3 bases are TGTGCCAGCAGCGTCAGGGGGGTCAATCAGCCCCAGCATTTT. It specifies CASSVRGVNQPQHF. The chain couples TRBV7-8 to TRBJ1-5, with TRBD1 matching over 7 bases. The J segment lost 3 bases and the V segment lost 5 bases, leaving 4 bases of the junction unmatched. Germline CDR1 is SGHVS and CDR2 is FQNEAQ. There are 14 residues in the CDR3.

The CDR3 loop reads CASRQGPLSYGYTF. CDR3 DNA: TGTGCCAGCAGGCAGGGCCCGCTTTCCTATGGCTACACCTTC. This sequence joins TRBV6-5 and TRBJ1-2, with a weak D call TRBD1 (5 bases). Germline V gene sequence: CDR1 MNHEY, CDR2 SVGAGI. V was clipped by 6 bases and J by 4 bases, with 15 bases between them. The CDR3 is made up of 14 amino acids.

J is TRBJ2-4 and V is TRBV5-1; no firm D call. Trimming removed 4 bases from V and 0 bases from J, with 8 bases in between. The germline CDR1 and CDR2 sequences are SGHRS and YFSETQ. The CDR3 loop spans 14 amino acids. The CDR3: CASSHGLAKNIQYF. CDR3 sequence (DNA): TGCGCCAGCAGCCACGGCTTAGCCAAAAACATTCAGTACTTC.

In its sample, this clone was seen a few times. V and J are TRBV7-2 and TRBJ1-1; the D gene is possibly TRBD1 (5 bases). Trimming removed 1 base from V and 0 bases from J, with 18 bases in between. Germline V lookup: CDR1 SGHTA, CDR2 FQGNSA. This CDR3 has 18 residues. The CDR3 loop reads CASSLVVPAGLMNTEAFF. The DNA for the CDR3 is TGTGCCAGCAGCTTAGTTGTGCCAGCGGGACTAATGAACACTGAAGCTTTCTTT.

This clone was seen only once. This chain joins TRBV2 and TRBJ2-1; 7 nucleotides align to TRBD1. The CDR3 sequence is 15 residues long. Germline CDR1 reads SNHLY; CDR2 reads FYNNEI. Losses at the gene ends were 5 bases for V and 12 bases for J; bases not matched to a gene: 16. CDR3 bases: TGTGCCAGCAGTAGAAGACAGGGTGAGGCTGATCGGCAGTTCTTC. Protein sequence: CASSRRQGEADRQFF.

V is TRBV7-6 and J is TRBJ2-7; TRBD1 matches 7 bases. Germline-derived CDR1 and CDR2 are SGHVS and FNYEAQ. The CDR3 is made up of 14 amino acids. V lost 6 bases, J lost 0 bases, and 5 bases stayed unmatched. The CDR3 DNA is TGTGCCAGCAGGGTGACAGGGAACTCCTACGAGCAGTACTTC. As protein: CASRVTGNSYEQYF. Combining the CDR3 with reference TRBV7-6 and TRBJ2-7 gives the whole variable domain GAGVSQSPRYKVTKRGQDVALRCDPISGHVSLYWYRQALGQGPEFLTYFNYEAQQDKSGLPNDRFSAERPEGSISTLTIQRTEQRDSAMYRCASRVTGNSYEQYFGPGTRLTVT.

V is TRBV19 and J is TRBJ2-7; 7 bases map to TRBD2. Per germline, CDR1 LNHDA and CDR2 SQIVND (reference sequence). This CDR3 region has 15 residues. Germline trimming cut 5 bases from V and 7 bases from J; bases unmatched to any gene: 14. CDR3 nucleotides: TGTGCCAGTAGTCCGAACCATGCGGGAGATAGGGAGCAGTACTTC. This encodes CASSPNHAGDREQYF.

The chain couples TRBV7-2 to TRBJ1-5; the D gene is possibly TRBD1 (6 bases). Germline V CDR1 and CDR2: SGHTA, FQGNSA. Deletions cut 5 bases from V and 2 bases from J, with 10 bases between. This CDR3 is built from 14 residues. The CDR3 region has the DNA TGTGCCAGCAGCCCAGGGGTGGGCAATCAGCCCCAGCATTTT. This gives the protein CASSPGVGNQPQHF.

The gene calls are TRBV7-9 and TRBJ2-2; a possible D gene is TRBD2 (6 bases). Germline V lookup: CDR1 SEHNR, CDR2 FQNEAQ (reference sequence). The germline V and J ends were trimmed by 4 bases and 0 bases, with 9 bases remaining between them. The CDR3 sequence is 15 residues long. This CDR3 reads CASSYGTPNTGELFF. CDR3 bases: TGTGCCAGCAGCTACGGGACTCCGAACACCGGGGAGCTGTTTTTT.

There are a few counts of this clone. The chain has TRBV5-1 and TRBJ2-3; D gene uncertain. V was pared by 5 bases and J by 2 bases, with 9 bases between. Germline V gene sequence: CDR1 SGHRS, CDR2 YFSETQ. This CDR3 contains 13 residues. The CDR3 loop reads CASRPDNTDTQYF. The DNA of the CDR3 is TGCGCCAGCAGGCCAGACAACACAGATACGCAGTATTTT. The variable domain in full, completed from reference TRBV5-1 and TRBJ2-3, reads KAGVTQTPRYLIKTRGQQVTLSCSPISGHRSVSWYQQTPGQGLQFLFEYFSETQRNKGNFPGRFSGRQFSNSRSEMNVSTLELGDSALYLCASRPDNTDTQYFGPGTRLTVL.

V gene TRBV27 combines with J gene TRBJ1-2, with a tentative D call TRBD1 (5 bases). The CDR3 contains 15 residues. Trimming cost V 8 bases and J 2 bases, with 18 bases left between them. Germline CDR1 and CDR2: MNHEY and SMNVEV (reference sequence). In DNA, the CDR3 is TGTGCCAGCTCCCAGTTGGTTGCAGGGAACTATGGCTACACCTTC. This gives the protein CASSQLVAGNYGYTF.

This clone turned up a few times. The CDR3 here is CASSPPFQGGRTDTQYF. CDR3 sequence (DNA): TGTGCCAGCAGCCCCCCCTTTCAGGGGGGGCGGACAGATACGCAGTATTTT. V and J are TRBV27 and TRBJ2-3; D could derive from TRBD1 or TRBD2 (7 bases each). Germline V gene sequence: CDR1 MNHEY, CDR2 SMNVEV (reference sequence). This CDR3 region has 17 residues. The ends were cut back, 6 bases at V and 3 bases at J, with 22 bases in the middle.

This chain connects TRBV27 to TRBJ2-3; tentatively, D is TRBD2 (5 bases). Trimming cost V 5 bases and J 4 bases, with 13 bases left between them. CDR1 MNHEY and CDR2 SMNVEV come from the germline V gene (reference sequence). The CDR3 has 14 residues. CDR3 sequence (DNA): TGTGCCAGCAGTCCCCTCGGCGGGCCAGATACGCAGTATTTT. Protein: CASSPLGGPDTQYF.

The chain links TRBV19 to TRBJ2-5; D is perhaps TRBD1 or TRBD2 (6 bases each). Germline V CDR1 and CDR2: LNHDA, SQIVND (reference sequence). The ends were cut back, 9 bases at V and 5 bases at J, with 16 bases in the middle. The length of the CDR3 is 13 residues. CDR3 DNA sequence: TGTGCCAGCTCGCCGGGGGCGGTGGAGACCCAGTACTTC. It is translated as CASSPGAVETQYF.

This clone was counted only a few times. The genes are TRBV5-1 and TRBJ1-1; D is unresolved. Germline V gene lookup returns CDR1 SGHRS and CDR2 YFSETQ. This CDR3 comprises 13 residues. With 0 bases removed from V and 3 bases from J, the gap between germline ends came to 6 bases. The CDR3 loop is CASSLASDTEAFF. CDR3 nucleotide sequence: TGCGCCAGCAGCTTGGCTTCGGACACTGAAGCTTTCTTT. Full variable domain (outside the CDR3, taken from reference TRBV5-1 and TRBJ1-1): KAGVTQTPRYLIKTRGQQVTLSCSPISGHRSVSWYQQTPGQGLQFLFEYFSETQRNKGNFPGRFSGRQFSNSRSEMNVSTLELGDSALYLCASSLASDTEAFFGQGTRLTVV.

This sequence joins TRBV19 and TRBJ1-4; the D is unclear. Germline V gene sequence: CDR1 LNHDA, CDR2 SQIVND (reference sequence). This CDR3 is 15 amino acids long. Trimming left V 3 bases short and J 4 bases short, with 12 bases between. DNA for the CDR3: TGTGCCAGTAGTATCTCGGGGTCTAGTAATGAAAAACTGTTTTTT. This gives the protein CASSISGSSNEKLFF.

The V call is TRBV28, the J call TRBJ2-5, with D hard to call. This CDR3 region has 14 residues. In germline, CDR1 is MDHEN, CDR2 SYDVKM. Trimming cost V 5 bases and J 9 bases, with 19 bases left between them. The CDR3 here is CASSRPGANPAQYF. In DNA form, the CDR3 reads TGTGCCAGCAGTCGGCCCGGAGCAAATCCCGCCCAGTACTTC.

This clone occurred a few times. This chain links TRBV6-5 with TRBJ1-4; D possibly corresponds to TRBD1 (6 bases). CDR3 size: 14 residues. V dropped 10 bases and J dropped 7 bases, with 19 bases sitting between them. The germline gives CDR1 MNHEY, CDR2 SVGAGI. In nucleotides, the CDR3 is TGTGCCACCAGGGCCCAGGGGAAGAGTGAAAAACTGTTTTTT. Translated, it gives CATRAQGKSEKLFF.

Relative to its sample, this clone is medium-sized. V gene TRBV6-1 combines with J gene TRBJ1-2; D is perhaps TRBD1 (5 bases). V was clipped by 3 bases and J by 4 bases, with 9 bases between them. The germline V gene has CDR1 MNHNS and CDR2 SASEGT. The CDR3 contains 13 residues. The CDR3 here is CASSETDTYGYTF. Written as DNA, the CDR3 is TGTGCCAGCAGTGAGACAGATACCTATGGCTACACCTTC.